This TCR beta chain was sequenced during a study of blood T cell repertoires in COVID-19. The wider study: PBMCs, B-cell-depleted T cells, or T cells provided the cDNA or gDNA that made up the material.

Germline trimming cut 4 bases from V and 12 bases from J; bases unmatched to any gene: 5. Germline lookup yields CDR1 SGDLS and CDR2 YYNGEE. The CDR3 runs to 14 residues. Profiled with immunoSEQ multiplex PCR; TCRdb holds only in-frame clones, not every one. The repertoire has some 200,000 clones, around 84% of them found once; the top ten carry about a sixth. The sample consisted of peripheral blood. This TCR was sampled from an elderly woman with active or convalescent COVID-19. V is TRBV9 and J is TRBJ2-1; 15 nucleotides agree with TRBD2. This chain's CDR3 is CASSPGLAGGRQFF. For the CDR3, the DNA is TGTGCCAGCAGCCCCGGACTAGCGGGAGGGAGGCAGTTCTTC.